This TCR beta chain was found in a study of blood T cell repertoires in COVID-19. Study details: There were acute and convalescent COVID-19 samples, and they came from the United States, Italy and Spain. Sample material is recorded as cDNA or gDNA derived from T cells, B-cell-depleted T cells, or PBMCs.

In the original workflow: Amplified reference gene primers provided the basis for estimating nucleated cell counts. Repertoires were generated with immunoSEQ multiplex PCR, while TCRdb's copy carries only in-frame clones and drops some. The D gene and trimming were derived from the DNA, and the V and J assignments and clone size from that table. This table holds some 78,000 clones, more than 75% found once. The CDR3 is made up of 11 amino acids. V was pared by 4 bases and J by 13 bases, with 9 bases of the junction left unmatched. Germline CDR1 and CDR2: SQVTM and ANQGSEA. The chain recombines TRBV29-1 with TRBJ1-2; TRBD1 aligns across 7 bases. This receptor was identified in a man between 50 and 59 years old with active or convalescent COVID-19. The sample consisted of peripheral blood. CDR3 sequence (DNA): TGCAGCGTTGGGCAGGGGGAGGTTGGCACCTTC. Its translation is CSVGQGEVGTF. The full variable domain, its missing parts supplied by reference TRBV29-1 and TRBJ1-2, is SAVISQKPSRDICQRGTSLTIQCQVDSQVTMMFWYRQQPGQSLTLIATANQGSEATYESGFVIDKFPISRPNLTFSTLTVSNMSPEDSSIYLCSVGQGEVGTFGSGTRLTVV.